This note documents a single T cell receptor (beta chain) sequence. Its target is unknown. The sample is drawn from a study of OX40 agonist ivuxolimab in advanced cancers. Study findings and constraints: Clonal expansion among partial responders at 0.1-3.0 mg/kg ranked near the lowest.

Baseline was the first blood sampling point, followed by cycle 4 day 1 and cycle 7 day 1. Trimming removed 4 bases from V and 8 bases from J; junction bases left unmatched: 10. CDR3 length equals 15 residues. Repertoires were generated with immunoSEQ multiplex PCR, while TCRdb's copy carries only in-frame clones and drops some. The table records some 90,000 clones, less than 95% of them present only once. This specimen consisted of CD4+ or CD8+ T cells sorted from blood, obtained in a trial of the OX40 agonist ivuxolimab. The sequence was collected from an adult with an advanced solid tumor such as melanoma, head and neck, liver or kidney cancer. The rearrangement uses TRBV5-3 and TRBJ1-4, with 8 positions matching TRBD1. TRBV5-3 is assigned to the ORF class and has an uncertain function. The CDR3 spells CARSHKRTGNEKLFF. The CDR3 nucleotides are TGTGCCAGAAGCCACAAAAGGACAGGGAACGAAAAACTGTTTTTT.